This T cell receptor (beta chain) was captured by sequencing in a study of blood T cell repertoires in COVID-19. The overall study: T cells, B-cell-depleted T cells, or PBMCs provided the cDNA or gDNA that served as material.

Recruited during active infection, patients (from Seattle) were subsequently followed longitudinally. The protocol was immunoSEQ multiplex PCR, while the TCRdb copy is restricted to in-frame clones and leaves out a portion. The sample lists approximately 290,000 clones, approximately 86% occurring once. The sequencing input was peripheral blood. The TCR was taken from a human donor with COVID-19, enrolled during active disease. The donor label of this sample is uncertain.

In DNA form, the CDR3 reads TGTGCCAGCAGTGAAGCGCGGGAGGAAGAGCAGTACTTC. This translates into CASSEAREEEQYF. The chain recombines TRBV6-1 with TRBJ2-7; TRBD2 matches 8 bases. J gave up 7 bases and V 0 bases, and 2 bases lay outside the gene matches. CDR1 and CDR2 from the germline V gene are MNHNS and SASEGT. The length of the CDR3 is 13 residues.